This TCR beta chain stems from a study of patients and donors after allogeneic stem cell transplantation. CDR1 is DFQATT and CDR2 is SNEGSKA in the germline V gene (reference sequence). The germline V and J ends were trimmed by 3 bases and 4 bases, with 18 bases remaining between them. The CDR3 is 15 residues long. TCRdb ran MiXCR on the RT-PCR reads and lists one entry per CDR3 protein. The data show 90,000 to 120,000 distinct CDR3 sequences, with around 35% seen just once and 25% to 35% held by the top ten. The chain has TRBV20-1 and TRBJ1-2; tentatively, D is TRBD1 (5 bases). The sample consisted of blood, either unsorted or a sorted T cell fraction (not recorded which). The TCR was taken from a human donor who was either an allogeneic HSCT recipient or a stem cell or donor lymphocyte infusion donor (not recorded which). It is not recorded whose cells these are; they may come from a transplant donor. The CDR3 region has the DNA TGCAGTGCTAGGGGGACCGGGACGGCAATCTATGGCTACACCTTC. Amino acid sequence: CSARGTGTAIYGYTF.